This entry describes one T cell receptor beta chain. Antigen: not known. Using immunoSEQ multiplex PCR, the repertoire was profiled, and TCRdb retains in-frame clones only, with some absent. The sample shows about 34,000 clones, 78% of them seen only once. The sample originates from a study of T cells in localized non-small cell lung cancer. CDR1 is SGHVS and CDR2 is FQNEAQ in the germline V gene. This CDR3 is built from 12 residues. The V and J ends lost 8 bases and 4 bases respectively, with 9 bases between them. Study-level findings and limits: Without multi-region sequencing, intratumor heterogeneity could not be excluded.

The specimen comprised peripheral blood, sampled before any cancer treatment. The sequence came from a male donor at least 60 years old with stage II squamous cell lung carcinoma. The V and J genes are TRBV7-8 and TRBJ1-5, with a tentative D call TRBD1 (5 bases). CDR3 sequence reads: CASSGPNQPQHF. DNA of the CDR3: TGTGCCAGCTCAGGGCCGAATCAGCCCCAGCATTTT.